The 29 T cell receptor beta chains listed next were all sequenced from one sample in a study of Ad26.COV2.S vaccination and SARS-CoV-2 variants. Repertoires were generated with immunoSEQ multiplex PCR, while TCRdb's copy carries only in-frame clones and drops some. The sample holds 360,000 or so clones, approximately 90% seen once. Treatment defined: roughly 20 received Ad26.COV2.S at low or high dose, single or two shots; several received placebo; per-sample allocation not given. Day 63 after the first vaccine or placebo injection was the time point for sampling. This material consisted of peripheral blood, taken in a trial of Ad26.COV2.S vaccine versus placebo. The receptors here all came from a person aged 18 to 59 who received the Ad26.COV2.S COVID-19 vaccine or a placebo.

This clone was seen only a few times. CDR3 amino acids: CASSSGQPNTGELFF. In DNA, the CDR3 is TGCGCCAGCAGCTCGGGACAGCCGAACACCGGGGAGCTGTTTTTT. The V call is TRBV5-1, the J call TRBJ2-2, with TRBD1 identical over 7 bases. The ends lost 3 bases at V and 0 bases at J; junction bases unmatched: 2. The length of the CDR3 is 15 residues. In germline, CDR1 is SGHRS, CDR2 YFSETQ.

The chain combines TRBV30 with TRBJ2-1; TRBD2 matches 10 bases. V dropped 1 base and J dropped 1; count of bases not matched to a gene: 13. There are 19 residues in the CDR3. Germline lookup yields CDR1 GTSNPN and CDR2 SVGIG (reference sequence). The CDR3 DNA reads as TGTGCCTGGAGTGCCCTTCTGGAGATTAGCGGGAGGTCCTACAATGAGCAGTTCTTC. Its protein product is CAWSALLEISGRSYNEQFF.

This rearrangement joins TRBV7-9 to TRBJ1-4; D might be TRBD1 (5 bases). Germline-derived CDR1 and CDR2 are SEHNR and FQNEAQ (reference sequence). This CDR3 contains 17 residues. The V end was cut by 0 bases, the J end by 8 bases, with 19 bases between. Here the CDR3 DNA reads TGTGCCAGCAGCTTAGCAAGTGGGGGACGGCCCCGGGAAAAACTGTTTTTT. It translates to CASSLASGGRPREKLFF.

The CDR3 nucleotides are TGCAGTCCCGTAGCGCGACAGACCCAGTACTTC. As protein: CSPVARQTQYF. This chain links TRBV20-1 with TRBJ2-5; D is perhaps TRBD2 (5 bases). V was cut by 8 bases and J by 6 bases, with 13 bases left in between. This CDR3 is built from 11 residues. Germline V CDR1 and CDR2: DFQATT, SNEGSKA (reference sequence).

A remark on this clone: The identical CDR3 is also encoded by other nucleotide sequences in the sample. The chain joins TRBV5-1 to TRBJ2-5; D is unclear. This CDR3 is built from 13 residues. In germline, CDR1 is SGHRS, CDR2 YFSETQ. V lost 3 bases to trimming and J lost 4 bases, with 10 bases between them. The DNA of the CDR3 is TGCGCCAGCAGCTCTCGCCAAGGAGAGACCCAGTACTTC. Protein sequence: CASSSRQGETQYF.

The chain is built from TRBV5-1 and TRBJ1-6, with 7 bases identical to TRBD1. After removal of 7 bases from V and 6 bases from J, the junction contained 7 bases not matched to a gene. Germline CDR1 and CDR2: SGHRS and YFSETQ. The CDR3 has 14 residues. The CDR3 DNA reads as TGCGCCAGCGGCCGGGACAGAGTTAATTCACCCCTCCACTTT. It codes for CASGRDRVNSPLHF. Using reference TRBV5-1 and TRBJ1-6 for the parts outside the CDR3, the full variable domain is KAGVTQTPRYLIKTRGQQVTLSCSPISGHRSVSWYQQTPGQGLQFLFEYFSETQRNKGNFPGRFSGRQFSNSRSEMNVSTLELGDSALYLCASGRDRVNSPLHFGNGTRLTVT.

The table lists this clone with a count of one. The chain joins TRBV9 to TRBJ2-2; D is unresolved. The CDR3 consists of 16 residues. Germline values: CDR1 SGDLS, CDR2 YYNGEE. Deletions cut 3 bases from V and 0 bases from J, with 12 bases between. In DNA form, the CDR3 reads TGTGCCAGCAGCGCCCTCGGGCATTCGAACACCGGGGAGCTGTTTTTT. Translated, it gives CASSALGHSNTGELFF.

Comments on this clone: A junction boundary mismatches the germline segment, possibly from a read error. The chain couples TRBV28 to TRBJ2-1, with D hard to call. The length of the CDR3 is 16 residues. Germline loops: CDR1 MDHEN, CDR2 SYDVKM. CDR3 bases: TGTGCCAACAGTTTGGCTCGGCAAACCTTGTACAATGAGCAGTTCTTC. Amino acids: CANSLARQTLYNEQFF.

The chain has TRBV10-3 and TRBJ2-7; D remains ambiguous. This CDR3 is 13 amino acids long. Trimming took off 6 bases at V and 7 bases at J, with 16 bases between the two ends. The germline V gene encodes CDR1 ENHRY and CDR2 SYGVKD. This CDR3 reads CAIRETTSREQYF. The CDR3 DNA is TGTGCCATCAGGGAGACAACGTCAAGAGAGCAGTACTTC.

The chain carries TRBV7-2 and TRBJ2-1, with D possibly being TRBD2 (5 bases). The CDR3 extends over 17 amino acids. The V and J ends lost 5 bases and 6 bases respectively, with 23 bases between them. The germline V gene encodes CDR1 SGHTA and CDR2 FQGNSA. CDR3 sequence reads: CASSTWGQGSKGNEQFF. The CDR3 DNA reads TGTGCCAGCAGCACCTGGGGTCAAGGGAGTAAAGGCAATGAGCAGTTCTTC.

J is TRBJ1-2 and V is TRBV28; no clear D gene. The CDR3 runs 12 residues. Trimming removed 6 bases at V and 3 bases at J, with 8 bases between. CDR1 is MDHEN, CDR2 SYDVKM, per germline. CDR3 region: CASRSTHYGYTF. DNA for the CDR3: TGTGCCAGCAGATCTACTCACTATGGCTACACCTTC.

The rearrangement joins TRBV7-9 to TRBJ2-1; TRBD1 or TRBD2 may be the D gene (5 bases each). In germline, CDR1 is SEHNR, CDR2 FQNEAQ (reference sequence). The V and J ends lost 5 bases and 6 bases respectively, with 20 bases between them. CDR3 length: 16 residues. For the CDR3, the DNA is TGTGCCAGCAGCGTGTTAGGGGACCGCCTCAGCAATGAGCAGTTCTTC. Its translation: CASSVLGDRLSNEQFF.

The V call is TRBV7-9, the J call TRBJ1-1; 8 nucleotides match TRBD1. CDR1 is SEHNR, CDR2 FQNEAQ, per germline (reference sequence). The CDR3 runs 15 residues. V lost 5 bases to trimming and J lost 4 bases; unmatched junction nucleotides: 9. The DNA for the CDR3 is TGTGCCAGCAGCCCCAGGGGGCGAAATAGCACTGAAGCTTTCTTT. It encodes CASSPRGRNSTEAFF.

A few counts support this clone. The rearrangement joins TRBV29-1 to TRBJ2-6; TRBD1 matches 7 bases. V lost 6 bases and J lost 2; bases outside the gene matches: 4. CDR1 and CDR2 (germline): SQVTM, ANQGSEA. CDR3 size: 14 residues. CDR3 amino acids: CSVGRGTGANVLTF. CDR3 coding DNA: TGCAGCGTGGGCAGGGGGACTGGGGCCAACGTCCTGACTTTC.

V is TRBV5-4 and J is TRBJ1-6; D unresolved. The CDR3 covers 14 residues. Trimming took off 0 bases at V and 8 bases at J, with 9 bases between the two ends. The germline V gene has CDR1 SGHNT and CDR2 YYREEE (reference sequence). CDR3 sequence (DNA): TGTGCCAGCAGCTTGGTGGGGAAGGATTCACCCCTCCACTTT. Encoded protein: CASSLVGKDSPLHF.

The chain joins TRBV10-3 to TRBJ1-2; D is unresolved. The ends were cut back, 6 bases at V and 0 bases at J, with 11 bases in the middle. The V gene's germline CDR1 is ENHRY and CDR2 SYGVKD. CDR3 length equals 14 residues. DNA for the CDR3: TGTGCCATCAGACGGACGCAAACTAACTATGGCTACACCTTC. Translated, it gives CAIRRTQTNYGYTF.

This chain links TRBV11-2 with TRBJ2-2; TRBD2 matches at 13 bases. The J segment lost 7 bases and the V segment lost 5 bases, leaving 7 bases of the junction unmatched. The CDR3 spans 16 residues. Germline assignment: CDR1 SGHAT and CDR2 FQNNGV. The CDR3 reads CASSLRTSGSDGELFF. As DNA, the CDR3 is TGTGCCAGCAGCCTCCGGACTAGCGGGAGTGACGGGGAGCTGTTTTTT.

This clone was picked up a small number of times. The chain carries TRBV18 and TRBJ1-3; the match to TRBD1 covers 8 bases. With 4 bases clipped from V and 4 bases from J, the junction kept 3 bases outside the gene matches. This CDR3 has 14 residues. CDR1 and CDR2 (germline): KGHSH, LQKENI. The CDR3 here is CASSLQGDGNTIYF. In DNA, the CDR3 is TGTGCCAGCTCACTACAGGGGGACGGAAACACCATATATTTT. The entire variable domain, with the rest obtained from reference TRBV18 and TRBJ1-3, is as follows: NAGVMQNPRHLVRRRGQEARLRCSPMKGHSHVYWYRQLPEEGLKFMVYLQKENIIDESGMPKERFSAEFPKEGPSILRIQQVVRGDSAAYFCASSLQGDGNTIYFGEGSWLTVV.

This chain links TRBV30 with TRBJ1-2; D gene uncertain. The length of the CDR3 is 14 residues. The V end was cut by 8 bases, the J end by 6 bases, with 22 bases between. From germline, CDR1 is GTSNPN and CDR2 SVGIG (reference sequence). The chain's CDR3 is CALRPPGWVDGYTF. The CDR3 nucleotides are TGTGCCCTGAGGCCCCCGGGGTGGGTAGATGGCTACACCTTC.

This clone appeared a single time. V and J are TRBV30 and TRBJ1-5; no clear D gene. The CDR3 runs 14 residues. Between the trimmed V and J ends, which lost 0 bases and 4 bases, there was a span of 10 bases. Germline CDR1 GTSNPN, CDR2 SVGIG (reference sequence). CDR3 residues: CAWSVPPKNQPQHF. CDR3 nucleotide sequence: TGTGCCTGGAGTGTCCCCCCTAAAAATCAGCCCCAGCATTTT.

The chain uses TRBV7-3 and TRBJ2-1; TRBD2 might be the D (6 bases). The V gene lost 5 bases and the J gene lost 5 bases, with 13 bases spanning the gap. The CDR3 is 14 amino acids. The germline V gene encodes CDR1 SGHTA and CDR2 FQGTGA. DNA of the CDR3: TGTGCCAGCAGCCCCACGGGGGTCCACAATGAGCAGTTCTTC. Its protein product is CASSPTGVHNEQFF.

A note on this clone: The same CDR3 arises from other DNA sequences in this sample as well. This chain connects TRBV12-3 or TRBV12-4 to TRBJ1-6, with no clear D. There are 13 residues in the CDR3. Trimming took 1 base from V and 7 from J, leaving 5 bases between them. CDR3 in amino acids: CASSLGANSPLHF. CDR3 sequence (DNA): TGTGCCAGCAGTTTAGGGGCGAATTCACCCCTCCACTTT.

The chain couples TRBV7-9 to TRBJ2-7, with a weak D call TRBD2 (6 bases). Trimming removed 5 bases from V and 9 bases from J, with 14 bases in between. Germline CDR1 SEHNR, CDR2 FQNEAQ (reference sequence). This CDR3 contains 12 residues. The CDR3, as DNA: TGTGCCAGCAGCCCCGCCGGCGGGGTGCAGTACTTC. Amino acid sequence: CASSPAGGVQYF.

The CDR3 DNA is TGTGCCAGCAGCTTTCTGGAGACTAACTATGGCTACACCTTC. The encoded protein is CASSFLETNYGYTF. This chain links TRBV5-4 with TRBJ1-2; D gene ambiguous. The CDR3 sequence is 14 residues long. Germline values: CDR1 SGHNT, CDR2 YYREEE (reference sequence). V was pared by 2 bases and J by 0 bases, with 8 bases between.

This sequence joins TRBV12-3 or TRBV12-4 and TRBJ2-5, with a weak D call TRBD1 (5 bases). The V end was cut by 4 bases, the J end by 2 bases, with 8 bases between. This CDR3 is 13 amino acids long. For the CDR3, the DNA is TGTGCCAGCAGTTATGCAGGGCAAGAGACCCAGTACTTC. Encoded protein: CASSYAGQETQYF.

This rearrangement joins TRBV9 to TRBJ2-1, with 12 positions matching TRBD1. This CDR3 is 17 amino acids long. The junction had 5 bases not matched to a gene; V was cut back by 1 base and J by 3 bases. Germline assignment: CDR1 SGDLS and CDR2 YYNGEE. CDR3 nucleotide sequence: TGTGCCAGCAGCGTAAGAGGGACAGGGGGCCTCTACAATGAGCAGTTCTTC. Its protein is CASSVRGTGGLYNEQFF.

This chain connects TRBV28 to TRBJ2-1, with D maybe TRBD1 (5 bases). Trimming took 1 base from V and 6 from J, leaving 7 bases between them. CDR1 and CDR2 (germline): MDHEN, SYDVKM. The CDR3 runs to 13 residues. For the CDR3, the DNA is TGTGCCAGCAGTTTATACACAGGCAATGAGCAGTTCTTC. Its protein is CASSLYTGNEQFF.

The rearrangement uses TRBV5-4 and TRBJ2-7; possibly TRBD1 for D (5 bases). Germline CDR1 and CDR2: SGHNT and YYREEE (reference sequence). This CDR3 is 15 amino acids long. V lost 4 bases and J 2 bases, leaving 16 bases between the germline ends. Written as DNA, the CDR3 is TGTGCCAGCAGCCACTCCTCCGGACAAGCCTACGAGCAGTACTTC. Protein product: CASSHSSGQAYEQYF.

This chain joins TRBV5-1 and TRBJ1-4; the D gene is possibly TRBD1 (5 bases). This CDR3 is 16 amino acids long. Trimming shortened V by 0 bases and J by 3 bases, and 12 bases separated the two germline ends. The germline V gene encodes CDR1 SGHRS and CDR2 YFSETQ. CDR3 nucleotides: TGCGCCAGCAGCTTGGCAGAGGAGGGGTCTAATGAAAAACTGTTTTTT. Translating gives CASSLAEEGSNEKLFF.